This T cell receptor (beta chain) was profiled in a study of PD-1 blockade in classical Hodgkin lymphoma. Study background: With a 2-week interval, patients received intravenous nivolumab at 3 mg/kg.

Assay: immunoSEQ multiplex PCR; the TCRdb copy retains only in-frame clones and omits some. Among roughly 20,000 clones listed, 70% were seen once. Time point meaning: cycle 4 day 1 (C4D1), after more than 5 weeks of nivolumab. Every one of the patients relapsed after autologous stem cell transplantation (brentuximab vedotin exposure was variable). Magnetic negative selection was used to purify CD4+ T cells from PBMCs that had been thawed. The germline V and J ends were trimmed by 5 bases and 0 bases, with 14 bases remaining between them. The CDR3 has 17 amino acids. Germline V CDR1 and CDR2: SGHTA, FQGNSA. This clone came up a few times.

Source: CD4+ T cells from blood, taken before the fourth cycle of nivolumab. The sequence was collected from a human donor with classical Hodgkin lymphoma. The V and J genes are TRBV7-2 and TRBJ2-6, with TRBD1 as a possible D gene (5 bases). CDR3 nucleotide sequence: TGTGCCAGCAGCCCCGGACACCTTAGCTCTGGGGCCAACGTCCTGACTTTC. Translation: CASSPGHLSSGANVLTF.